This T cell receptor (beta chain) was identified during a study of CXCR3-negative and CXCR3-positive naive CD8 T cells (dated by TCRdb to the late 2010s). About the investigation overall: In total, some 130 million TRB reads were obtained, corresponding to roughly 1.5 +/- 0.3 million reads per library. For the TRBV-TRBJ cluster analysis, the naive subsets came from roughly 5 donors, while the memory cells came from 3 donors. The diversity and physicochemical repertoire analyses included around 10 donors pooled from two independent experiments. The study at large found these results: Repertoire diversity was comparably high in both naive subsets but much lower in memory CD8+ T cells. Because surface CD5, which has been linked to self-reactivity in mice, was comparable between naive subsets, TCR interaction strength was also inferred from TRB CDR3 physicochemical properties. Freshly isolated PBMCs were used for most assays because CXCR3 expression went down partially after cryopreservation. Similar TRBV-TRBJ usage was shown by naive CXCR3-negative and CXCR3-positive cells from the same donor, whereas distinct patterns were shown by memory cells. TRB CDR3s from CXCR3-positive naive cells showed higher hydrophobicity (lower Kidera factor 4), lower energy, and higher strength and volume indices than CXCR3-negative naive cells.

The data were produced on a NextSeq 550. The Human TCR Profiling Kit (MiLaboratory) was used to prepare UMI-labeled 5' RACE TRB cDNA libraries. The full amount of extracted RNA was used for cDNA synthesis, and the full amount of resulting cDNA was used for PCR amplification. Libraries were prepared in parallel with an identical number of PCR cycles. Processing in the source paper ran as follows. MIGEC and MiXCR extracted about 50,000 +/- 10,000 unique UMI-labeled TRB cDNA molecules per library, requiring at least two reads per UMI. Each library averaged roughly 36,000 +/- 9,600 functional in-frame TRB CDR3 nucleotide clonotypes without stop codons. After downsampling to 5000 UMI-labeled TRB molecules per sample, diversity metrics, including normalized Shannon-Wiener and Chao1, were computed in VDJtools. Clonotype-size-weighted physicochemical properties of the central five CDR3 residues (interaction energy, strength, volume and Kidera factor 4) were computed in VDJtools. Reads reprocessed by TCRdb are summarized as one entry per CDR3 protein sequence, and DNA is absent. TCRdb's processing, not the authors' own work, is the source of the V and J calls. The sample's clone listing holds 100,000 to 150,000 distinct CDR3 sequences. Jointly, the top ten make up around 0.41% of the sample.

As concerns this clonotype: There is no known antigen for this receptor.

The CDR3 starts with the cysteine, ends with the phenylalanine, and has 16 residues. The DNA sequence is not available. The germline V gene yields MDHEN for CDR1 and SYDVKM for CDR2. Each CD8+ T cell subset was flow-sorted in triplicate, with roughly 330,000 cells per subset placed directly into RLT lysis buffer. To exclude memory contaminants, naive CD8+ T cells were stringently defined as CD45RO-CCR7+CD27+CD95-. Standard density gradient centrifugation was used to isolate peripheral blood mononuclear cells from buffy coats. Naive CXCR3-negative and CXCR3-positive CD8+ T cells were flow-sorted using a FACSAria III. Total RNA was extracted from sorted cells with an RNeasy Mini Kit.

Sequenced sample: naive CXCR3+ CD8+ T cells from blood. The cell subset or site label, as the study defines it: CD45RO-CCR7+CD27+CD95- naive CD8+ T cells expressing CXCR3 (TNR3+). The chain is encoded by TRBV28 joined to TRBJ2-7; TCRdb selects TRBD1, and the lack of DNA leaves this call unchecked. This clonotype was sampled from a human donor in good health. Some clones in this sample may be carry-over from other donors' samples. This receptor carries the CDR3 CASSLWTALNSYEQYF. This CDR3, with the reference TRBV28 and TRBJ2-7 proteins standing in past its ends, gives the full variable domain DVKVTQSSRYLVKRTGEKVFLECVQDMDHENMFWYRQDPGLGLRLIYFSYDVKMKEKGDIPEGYSVSREKKERFSLILESASTNQTSMYLCASSLWTALNSYEQYFGPGTRLTVT.